Following are 32 T cell receptor beta chains from one sample sequenced in a study of T cell changes during pregnancy in multiple sclerosis. Assay used: immunoSEQ multiplex PCR; TCRdb lists only in-frame clones, some missing. The sample carries tens of thousands of clones, approximately 89% recorded once. The material sequenced was peripheral blood, taken in the first trimester of pregnancy. The receptors shown here come from a female donor with multiple sclerosis, enrolled in a pregnancy study.

The chain recombines TRBV11-2 with TRBJ2-1, with 7 bases matching TRBD2. Losses at the gene ends were 1 base for V and 4 bases for J; bases not matched to a gene: 1. Germline loops: CDR1 SGHAT, CDR2 FQNNGV. CDR3 length equals 14 residues. CDR3 amino acids: CASSLVAGYNEQFF. CDR3 nucleotides: TGTGCCAGCAGCTTAGTAGCGGGTTACAATGAGCAGTTCTTC.

The genes are TRBV14 and TRBJ1-1; the D is unclear. The CDR3 sequence is 13 residues long. V gave up 0 bases and J gave up 0 bases, with 2 bases separating them. Germline CDR1 is SGHDN and CDR2 is FVKESK. In DNA, the CDR3 is TGTGCCAGCAGCCAAGACTTGAACACTGAAGCTTTCTTT. This codes for CASSQDLNTEAFF.

This chain connects TRBV6-9 to TRBJ1-3; no definite D call. Trimming shortened V by 1 base and J by 4 bases, and 8 bases separated the two germline ends. The germline CDR1 and CDR2 sequences are MNHGY and SVAAGI. This CDR3 has 14 residues. CDR3 region: CASSYYPGGNTIYF. Written as DNA, the CDR3 is TGTGCCAGCAGTTATTATCCAGGAGGAAACACCATATATTTT.

The chain joins TRBV2 to TRBJ1-4; TRBD1 matches at 9 bases. CDR1 and CDR2 (germline): SNHLY, FYNNEI. Trimming removed 4 bases from V and 7 bases from J; junction bases left unmatched: 4. This CDR3 contains 14 residues. CDR3 in amino acids: CASSVRDRAEKLFF. The CDR3 coding sequence is TGTGCCAGCAGTGTCCGGGACAGGGCTGAAAAACTGTTTTTT.

This clone was found a few times. The rearrangement joins TRBV7-9 to TRBJ2-1; TRBD1 agrees at 9 bases. V was clipped by 5 bases and J by 8 bases; unmatched bases: 10. The germline gives CDR1 SEHNR, CDR2 FQNEAQ (reference sequence). The CDR3 spans 15 residues. The CDR3 sequence: CASSPGQGTVDEQFF. DNA for the CDR3: TGTGCCAGCAGCCCCGGACAGGGGACAGTGGATGAGCAGTTCTTC.

The rearrangement uses TRBV11-2 and TRBJ1-1; possibly TRBD1 for D (5 bases). Deletions cut 0 bases from V and 11 bases from J, with 13 bases between. Germline CDR1 and CDR2: SGHAT and FQNNGV. This CDR3 spans 13 amino acids. In nucleotides, the CDR3 is TGTGCCAGCAGCTTAGAAGGGGCTGGGATGGCTTTCTTT. It is translated as CASSLEGAGMAFF.

The rearrangement joins TRBV13 to TRBJ2-1, with 11 bases lining up with TRBD2. There are 16 residues in the CDR3. With V trimmed by 5 bases and J by 5 bases, 8 bases remained unmatched. In germline, CDR1 is PRHDT, CDR2 FYEKMQ (reference sequence). The CDR3 loop reads CASSALGLADHNEQFF. In DNA form, the CDR3 reads TGTGCCAGCAGCGCTCTGGGACTAGCGGACCACAATGAGCAGTTCTTC.

This clone has only one observation. The chain combines TRBV6-6 with TRBJ2-5, with TRBD2 matching over 8 bases. The junction had 5 bases not matched to a gene; V was cut back by 5 bases and J by 0 bases. Per germline, CDR1 MNHNY and CDR2 SVGAGI (reference sequence). The CDR3 sequence is 15 residues long. The CDR3 nucleotides read TGTGCCAGCAGTCGAGCGGGGGCGTACCAAGAGACCCAGTACTTC. It specifies CASSRAGAYQETQYF.

This rearrangement joins TRBV5-8 to TRBJ2-3; 7 positions agree with TRBD1. Germline CDR1 SGHTS, CDR2 YDEGEE. V shed 4 bases, J shed 5 bases, and the junction held 7 bases outside the gene matches. This CDR3 has 14 amino acids. The chain's CDR3 is CASSKGQPGDTQYF. In DNA, the CDR3 is TGTGCCAGCAGCAAGGGACAGCCCGGAGATACGCAGTATTTT.

The chain couples TRBV7-2 to TRBJ2-3; the D is unclear. This CDR3 region has 11 residues. CDR1 and CDR2 (germline): SGHTA, FQGNSA. Between the trimmed V and J ends, which lost 3 bases and 8 bases, there was a span of 6 bases. The CDR3 DNA is TGTGCCAGCAGCTTGAGTATTACGCAGTATTTT. Residues: CASSLSITQYF.

This clone appeared a few times. The J gene is TRBJ1-2, the V gene TRBV2; 7 positions match TRBD1. In germline, CDR1 is SNHLY, CDR2 FYNNEI. With 6 bases clipped from V and 1 base from J, the junction kept 5 bases outside the gene matches. The CDR3 sequence is 14 residues long. CDR3 nucleotides: TGTGCCAGCAGGAGCCGGGACAGTAACTATGGCTACACCTTC. Its protein product is CASRSRDSNYGYTF. Together with reference TRBV2 and TRBJ1-2, the CDR3 gives the full variable domain: EPEVTQTPSHQVTQMGQEVILRCVPISNHLYFYWYRQILGQKVEFLVSFYNNEISEKSEIFDDQFSVERPDGSNFTLKIRSTKLEDSAMYFCASRSRDSNYGYTFGSGTRLTVV.

The rearrangement joins TRBV9 to TRBJ2-3, with D hard to call. Germline assignment: CDR1 SGDLS and CDR2 YYNGEE. This CDR3 region has 16 residues. The germline V and J ends were trimmed by 2 bases and 0 bases, with 13 bases remaining between them. CDR3: CASSVYSQHSTDTQYF. CDR3 sequence (DNA): TGTGCCAGCAGCGTTTACAGCCAACATAGCACAGATACGCAGTATTTT.

The chain carries TRBV7-3 and TRBJ2-5, with 11 bases aligning to TRBD2. Gene TRBJ2-7 matches the end of the DNA better, so the J call may be wrong. Germline-derived CDR1 and CDR2 are SGHTA and FQGTGA. This CDR3 is built from 13 residues. CDR3 nucleotides: TGTGCCAGCTCCCAGGGACTAGCGGACGAGCAGTACTTC. This translates into CASSQGLADEQYF.

The V gene is TRBV27, the J gene TRBJ2-7, with TRBD1 identical over 7 bases. The V gene end was trimmed by 5 bases and the J gene end by 3 bases; junction bases not matched to a gene: 16. This CDR3 is built from 17 residues. Germline-derived CDR1 and CDR2 are MNHEY and SMNVEV (reference sequence). CDR3 amino acids: CASSTPVQGRWGYEQYF. CDR3 nucleotide sequence: TGTGCCAGCAGTACTCCCGTACAGGGGCGGTGGGGCTACGAGCAGTACTTC.

The V and J genes are TRBV6-5 and TRBJ2-1, with 9 bases lining up with TRBD2. V lost 5 bases to trimming and J lost 4 bases; unmatched junction nucleotides: 6. The CDR3 consists of 15 residues. Germline V CDR1 and CDR2: MNHEY, SVGAGI. The CDR3 is CASSVWRGGYNEQFF. The CDR3 DNA sequence: TGTGCCAGCAGTGTTTGGCGGGGGGGATACAATGAGCAGTTCTTC.

The chain has TRBV9 and TRBJ1-4, with 7 bases matching TRBD1. Trimming at V came to 3 bases and at J to 4 bases, leaving 6 bases not matched to a gene. Germline V gene lookup returns CDR1 SGDLS and CDR2 YYNGEE. This CDR3 has 15 amino acids. The CDR3 reads CASSDGTAINEKLFF. The CDR3 nucleotides read TGTGCCAGCAGCGACGGGACAGCCATTAATGAAAAACTGTTTTTT.

This clone appeared a few times. This chain uses TRBV6-1 with TRBJ2-7; 9 bases are shared with TRBD2. Germline V gives CDR1 MNHNS, CDR2 SASEGT. CDR3 length equals 15 residues. V dropped 3 bases and J dropped 5; count of bases not matched to a gene: 8. The CDR3, as DNA: TGTGCCAGCAGTGATAGCTTAGCGGGAGCGCACGAGCAGTACTTC. Translated: CASSDSLAGAHEQYF.

This chain uses TRBV7-3 with TRBJ2-4, with 7 bases fitting TRBD2. The germline gives CDR1 SGHTA, CDR2 FQGTGA. The CDR3 totals 14 residues. The J segment lost 9 bases and the V segment lost 5 bases, leaving 10 bases of the junction unmatched. CDR3 DNA sequence: TGTGCCAGCAGCGCCGGCGGGGGTCTGGGCATTCAGTACTTC. This sequence encodes CASSAGGGLGIQYF.

This sequence joins TRBV5-4 and TRBJ1-2, with 12 bases that match TRBD1. The CDR3 is 15 amino acids. CDR1 and CDR2 from the germline V gene are SGHNT and YYREEE (reference sequence). Unmatched junction bases numbered 6, after V lost 2 bases and J lost 7 bases. CDR3 coding DNA: TGTGCCAGCAGCTTTCCGGGACAGGGGGCCGGTGGCTACACCTTC. Protein: CASSFPGQGAGGYTF.

The gene calls are TRBV27 and TRBJ2-1, with TRBD2 identical over 7 bases. CDR3 length: 16 amino acids. The germline CDR1 and CDR2 sequences are MNHEY and SMNVEV (reference sequence). With V trimmed by 6 bases and J by 3 bases, 11 bases remained unmatched. The CDR3 loop is CASSRARGGSYNEQFF. CDR3 DNA sequence: TGTGCCAGCAGCCGCGCGAGGGGCGGGAGCTACAATGAGCAGTTCTTC.

The genes are TRBV6-1 and TRBJ1-4; a weak D match, TRBD1 (5 bases). Deletions cut 3 bases from V and 2 bases from J, with 10 bases between. CDR1 and CDR2 (germline): MNHNS, SASEGT. The CDR3 contains 15 residues. In nucleotides, the CDR3 is TGTGCCAGCAGTGACCGGCGGGGGACTAATGAAAAACTGTTTTTT. It codes for CASSDRRGTNEKLFF.

This clone was detected once. This chain joins TRBV7-3 and TRBJ2-5; 11 nucleotides agree with TRBD2. Trimming took 5 bases from V and 5 from J; bases not matched to a gene: 7. This CDR3 comprises 15 residues. CDR1 SGHTA and CDR2 FQGTGA come from the germline V gene. For the CDR3, the DNA is TGTGCCAGCAGCCTTAGCGGGGGGGCGAGCGAGACCCAGTACTTC. It specifies CASSLSGGASETQYF.

The V call is TRBV2, the J call TRBJ2-2, with 7 bases fitting TRBD2. The CDR3 contains 16 residues. J gave up 6 bases and V 4 bases, and 11 bases lay outside the gene matches. Germline CDR1 and CDR2: SNHLY and FYNNEI. The CDR3 region is CASSVAGLGWPGELFF. The CDR3 bases are TGTGCCAGCAGTGTTGCTGGACTAGGTTGGCCCGGGGAGCTGTTTTTT.

The chain joins TRBV7-2 to TRBJ2-3, with 7 positions matching TRBD2. Germline CDR1 is SGHTA and CDR2 is FQGNSA. The length of the CDR3 is 16 residues. V lost 3 bases and J lost 5; bases outside the gene matches: 11. CDR3 protein: CASSLAGTNVGDTQYF. The CDR3 coding sequence is TGTGCCAGCAGCTTGGCCGGGACTAATGTGGGAGATACGCAGTATTTT.

This chain connects TRBV7-6 to TRBJ1-3; no firm D call. This CDR3 spans 13 amino acids. Germline CDR1 reads SGHVS; CDR2 reads FNYEAQ. V was clipped by 0 bases and J by 12 bases, with 12 bases between them. The CDR3 region is CASSLADGPFIYF. The CDR3 bases are TGTGCCAGCAGCTTAGCGGATGGGCCCTTCATATATTTT.

V and J are TRBV6-5 and TRBJ2-3, with 10 bases aligning to TRBD2. Germline-derived CDR1 and CDR2 are MNHEY and SVGAGI. V dropped 2 bases and J dropped 1; count of bases not matched to a gene: 0. This CDR3 contains 15 residues. The CDR3 DNA reads as TGTGCCAGCAGTTACGGACTAGCGGGCACAGATACGCAGTATTTT. It yields the protein CASSYGLAGTDTQYF.

This chain uses TRBV30 with TRBJ2-3; 12 nucleotides agree with TRBD2. V was clipped by 0 bases and J by 3 bases; unmatched bases: 1. The CDR3 extends over 15 amino acids. The V gene's germline CDR1 is GTSNPN and CDR2 SVGIG (reference sequence). CDR3 DNA: TGTGCCTGGAGTGTTCTAGCGGGGGGGACAGATACGCAGTATTTT. It codes for CAWSVLAGGTDTQYF.

The gene calls are TRBV6-4 and TRBJ2-7; tentative D call: TRBD1 (5 bases). The CDR3 consists of 13 residues. Trimming removed 9 bases at V and 4 bases at J, with 16 bases between. Germline-derived CDR1 and CDR2 are MRHNA and SNTAGT. CDR3 sequence reads: CARSRQIEYEQYF. The CDR3 DNA sequence: TGTGCCAGGAGTCGACAGATTGAGTACGAGCAGTACTTC.

The CDR3 DNA follows: TGTGCCAGCAGTTTCGGACAGGGGTACGAGCAGTACTTC. This encodes CASSFGQGYEQYF. V usage is TRBV27 and J usage is TRBJ2-7, with 9 bases fitting TRBD1. This CDR3 has 13 amino acids. CDR1 MNHEY and CDR2 SMNVEV come from the germline V gene (reference sequence). After removal of 3 bases from V and 4 bases from J, the junction contained 1 base not matched to a gene.

The rearrangement links TRBV27 to TRBJ1-1; a weak D match, TRBD1 (6 bases). Trimming pared 5 bases from V and 5 bases from J, leaving 9 bases between. Germline CDR1 MNHEY, CDR2 SMNVEV (reference sequence). The CDR3 contains 12 residues. The chain's CDR3 is CASSHRDTEAFF. The CDR3 nucleotides are TGTGCCAGCAGTCACAGGGATACTGAAGCTTTCTTT.

The chain has TRBV6-5 and TRBJ2-1, with D maybe TRBD2 (6 bases). Germline CDR1 is MNHEY and CDR2 is SVGAGI. The CDR3 contains 15 residues. Trimming stripped 2 bases from V and 1 base from J, with 9 bases between. CDR3 amino acids: CASSYGGWSYNEQFF. DNA for the CDR3: TGTGCCAGCAGTTACGGGGGGTGGTCCTACAATGAGCAGTTCTTC.

CDR3 amino acids: CASSPSPTGDSGNTIYF. CDR3 sequence (DNA): TGTGCCAGCAGTCCCTCCCCTACAGGGGACTCTGGAAACACCATATATTTT. The V and J genes are TRBV5-6 and TRBJ1-3; TRBD1 matches 7 bases. Germline V gene data show CDR1 as SGHDT and CDR2 as YYEEEE. This CDR3 comprises 17 residues. V shed 5 bases and J 0 bases; nucleotides not matched to a gene: 11. Looking up the rest from reference TRBV5-6 and TRBJ1-3 gives the full variable domain: DAGVTQSPTHLIKTRGQQVTLRCSPKSGHDTVSWYQQALGQGPQFIFQYYEEEERQRGNFPDRFSGHQFPNYSSELNVNALLLGDSALYLCASSPSPTGDSGNTIYFGEGSWLTVV.